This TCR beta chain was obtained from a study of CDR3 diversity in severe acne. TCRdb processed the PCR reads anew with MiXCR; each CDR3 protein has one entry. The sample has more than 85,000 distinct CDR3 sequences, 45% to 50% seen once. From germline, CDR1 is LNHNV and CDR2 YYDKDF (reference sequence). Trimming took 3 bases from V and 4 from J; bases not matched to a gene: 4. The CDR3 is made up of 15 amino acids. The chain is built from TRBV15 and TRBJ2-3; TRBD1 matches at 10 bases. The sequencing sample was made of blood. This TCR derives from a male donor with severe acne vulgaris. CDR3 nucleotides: TGTGCCACCAGCAGTGACAGGGGGCGGGCAGATACGCAGTATTTT. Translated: CATSSDRGRADTQYF.